Following are 14 T cell receptor beta chains from one sample sequenced in a study of cytomegalovirus exposure and HLA in healthy donors. Both 60 Vbeta primers and 13 Jbeta primers went into the PCR. This table comes from immunoSEQ multiplex PCR, and its TCRdb copy is limited to in-frame clones, with some not included. The profile covers about 130,000 clones, with roughly four fifths appearing a single time and approximately 2.8% taken by the ten largest. Material for sequencing was PBMCs. These receptors originate from a boy aged 2 to 9 in good health and CMV-seronegative.

The chain links TRBV14 to TRBJ1-6; TRBD1 agrees at 8 bases. This CDR3 contains 15 residues. The germline V gene encodes CDR1 SGHDN and CDR2 FVKESK. J lost 6 bases, V lost 4 bases, and 5 bases had no gene match. In DNA form, the CDR3 reads TGTGCCAGCAGCCCACAGGGGGTCCCTAATTCACCCCTCCACTTT. Encoded protein: CASSPQGVPNSPLHF.

CDR3 coding DNA: TGTGCCAGCAGTGAAGGGGACACCGGGGAGCTGTTTTTT. As protein: CASSEGDTGELFF. The V gene is TRBV6-4, the J gene TRBJ2-2; possibly TRBD1 for D (5 bases). V shed 3 bases and J shed 3 bases, with 5 bases lying between them. The CDR3 consists of 13 residues. Germline values: CDR1 MRHNA, CDR2 SNTAGT.

The V and J genes are TRBV7-2 and TRBJ2-5; perhaps TRBD2 as D (7 bases). There are 15 residues in the CDR3. With 5 bases removed from V and 4 bases from J, the gap between germline ends came to 17 bases. Germline lookup yields CDR1 SGHTA and CDR2 FQGNSA. The CDR3 reads CASSPNGGGAETQYF. CDR3 nucleotides: TGTGCCAGCAGCCCAAACGGAGGGGGGGCAGAGACCCAGTACTTC.

This clone was picked up a small number of times. The V gene is TRBV5-6, the J gene TRBJ1-2; TRBD1 aligns across 8 bases. The CDR3 totals 14 residues. Germline V lookup: CDR1 SGHDT, CDR2 YYEEEE. The J segment lost 3 bases and the V segment lost 4 bases, leaving 5 bases of the junction unmatched. This CDR3 reads CASSGQGIDYGYTF. CDR3 coding DNA: TGTGCCAGCAGCGGACAGGGAATCGACTATGGCTACACCTTC.

This chain joins TRBV5-1 and TRBJ2-3; 8 nucleotides agree with TRBD1. Germline assignment: CDR1 SGHRS and CDR2 YFSETQ. The length of the CDR3 is 15 residues. V was clipped by 2 bases and J by 4 bases; unmatched bases: 6. CDR3: CASSLRTGTPDTQYF. Here the CDR3 DNA reads TGCGCCAGCAGCTTAAGGACAGGGACTCCAGATACGCAGTATTTT.

The rearrangement uses TRBV27 and TRBJ2-1, with a possible D match to TRBD2 (6 bases). The CDR3 length is 15 residues. V was trimmed by 2 bases and J by 3 bases, leaving 11 bases between them. Germline CDR1 reads MNHEY; CDR2 reads SMNVEV (reference sequence). DNA for the CDR3: TGTGCCAGCAGTTTAGCGGGGCCTTTCTACAATGAGCAGTTCTTC. Its protein is CASSLAGPFYNEQFF.

The chain carries TRBV6-5 and TRBJ2-2, with D unclear. V was cut by 6 bases and J by 4 bases, with 12 bases left in between. The germline gives CDR1 MNHEY, CDR2 SVGAGI. The CDR3 consists of 14 residues. CDR3 residues: CASSLLTTTGELFF. For the CDR3, the DNA is TGTGCCAGCAGCCTCCTCACTACCACCGGGGAGCTGTTTTTT.

This chain joins TRBV7-9 and TRBJ1-2; 7 bases agree with TRBD1. Germline V gives CDR1 SEHNR, CDR2 FQNEAQ (reference sequence). There are 15 residues in the CDR3. V shed 5 bases and J 2 bases; nucleotides not matched to a gene: 8. CDR3 in amino acids: CASSPDREINYGYTF. CDR3 nucleotides: TGTGCCAGCAGCCCTGACAGGGAGATAAACTATGGCTACACCTTC.

The CDR3 reads CASSDPRLMETGELFF. The CDR3 bases are TGTGCCAGCAGTGATCCCCGGTTGATGGAGACCGGGGAGCTGTTTTTT. The chain is built from TRBV2 and TRBJ2-2; D is ambiguous. The germline V gene encodes CDR1 SNHLY and CDR2 FYNNEI. Trimming pared 3 bases from V and 5 bases from J, leaving 16 bases between. The CDR3 has 16 amino acids.

The J gene is TRBJ1-3, the V gene TRBV4-3, with 11 bases matching TRBD1. V lost 4 bases to trimming and J lost 7 bases; unmatched junction nucleotides: 18. Germline V gene sequence: CDR1 LGHNA, CDR2 YSLEER. The CDR3 extends over 19 amino acids. DNA for the CDR3: TGCGCCAGCAGCCCTCAAGCCCGGGACAGGGGGTTAATTCGGAACACCATATATTTT. This codes for CASSPQARDRGLIRNTIYF.

V and J are TRBV7-9 and TRBJ2-1; weak D call: TRBD1 (5 bases). Trimming removed 8 bases from V and 5 bases from J, with 16 bases in between. CDR3 length equals 14 residues. The germline gives CDR1 SEHNR, CDR2 FQNEAQ (reference sequence). The DNA for the CDR3 is TGTGCCAGCTCCACGGTGACAGACGACAATGAGCAGTTCTTC. It is translated as CASSTVTDDNEQFF. The full variable domain, completed using reference TRBV7-9 and TRBJ2-1, is DTGVSQNPRHKITKRGQNVTFRCDPISEHNRLYWYRQTLGQGPEFLTYFQNEAQLEKSRLLSDRFSAERPKGSFSTLEIQRTEQGDSAMYLCASSTVTDDNEQFFGPGTRLTVL.

V gene TRBV29-1 combines with J gene TRBJ2-1; a possible D gene is TRBD2 (6 bases). CDR3 length: 14 amino acids. The V gene's germline CDR1 is SQVTM and CDR2 ANQGSEA. V was cut by 5 bases and J by 0 bases, with 11 bases left in between. As DNA, the CDR3 is TGCAGCGTTCATAGCGGCGACTCCTACAATGAGCAGTTCTTC. Its translation is CSVHSGDSYNEQFF.

V gene TRBV5-1 combines with J gene TRBJ2-5, with D tentatively TRBD2 (5 bases). Germline V lookup: CDR1 SGHRS, CDR2 YFSETQ. This CDR3 contains 12 residues. Trimming shortened V by 7 bases and J by 1 base, and 8 bases separated the two germline ends. The CDR3 coding sequence is TGCGCCAGCTGGAGGTTCCAAGAGACCCAGTACTTC. It is translated as CASWRFQETQYF. Combining the CDR3 with reference TRBV5-1 and TRBJ2-5 gives the whole variable domain KAGVTQTPRYLIKTRGQQVTLSCSPISGHRSVSWYQQTPGQGLQFLFEYFSETQRNKGNFPGRFSGRQFSNSRSEMNVSTLELGDSALYLCASWRFQETQYFGPGTRLLVL.

Concerning this clone itself: Other DNA sequences of this sample code for an identical CDR3. The rearrangement links TRBV7-9 to TRBJ2-1; a weak D match, TRBD2 (6 bases). Germline CDR1 reads SEHNR; CDR2 reads FQNEAQ (reference sequence). The CDR3 runs to 17 residues. V was trimmed by 5 bases and J by 7 bases, leaving 24 bases between them. The CDR3 sequence: CASSPPRGSNVGNEQFF. CDR3 nucleotides: TGTGCCAGCAGCCCTCCCCGGGGGAGTAATGTAGGGAATGAGCAGTTCTTC.